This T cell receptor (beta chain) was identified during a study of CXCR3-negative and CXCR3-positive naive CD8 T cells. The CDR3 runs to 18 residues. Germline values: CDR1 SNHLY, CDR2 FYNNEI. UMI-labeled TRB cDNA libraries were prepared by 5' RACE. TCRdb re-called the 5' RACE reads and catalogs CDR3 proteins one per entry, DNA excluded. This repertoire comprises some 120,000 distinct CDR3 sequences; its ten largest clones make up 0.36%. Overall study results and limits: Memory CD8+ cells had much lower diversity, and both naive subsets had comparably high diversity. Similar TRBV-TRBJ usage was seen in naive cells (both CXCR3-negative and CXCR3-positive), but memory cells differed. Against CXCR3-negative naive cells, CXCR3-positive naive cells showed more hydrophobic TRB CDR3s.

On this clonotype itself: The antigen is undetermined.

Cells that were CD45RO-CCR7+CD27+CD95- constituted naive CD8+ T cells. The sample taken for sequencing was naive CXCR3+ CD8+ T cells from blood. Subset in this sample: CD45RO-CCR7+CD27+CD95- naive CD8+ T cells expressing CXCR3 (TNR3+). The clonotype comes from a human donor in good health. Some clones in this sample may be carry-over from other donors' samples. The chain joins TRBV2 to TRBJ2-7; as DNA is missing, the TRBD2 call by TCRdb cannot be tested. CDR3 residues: CASEAFTRGLAGAYEQYF.